The clone carrying this TCR beta chain occurred many times. What it binds is unknown. The data stem from a study of T cells in Graves' hyperthyroidism and ophthalmopathy. Patients having uncontrolled infection, another autoimmune disease, pregnancy or lactation were not included. Points from the study as a whole: Ophthalmopathy cases were set apart from stable hyperthyroidism by a 13 V-J model.

Germline CDR1 and CDR2: SEHNR and FQNEAQ (reference sequence). The CDR3 loop spans 14 amino acids. V shed 4 bases and J 3 bases; nucleotides not matched to a gene: 4. RNA transcripts provided the source from which TCR beta CDR3 regions were amplified. HTBI primers drove first-round RT-PCR of the TCR CDR3. TCRdb re-called the multiplex PCR reads through MiXCR, storing one row per CDR3 protein. Of hundreds of thousands of distinct CDR3 sequences listed, 38% are singletons. Sequenced material: blood. This chain joins TRBV7-9 and TRBJ2-7; 9 nucleotides align to TRBD2. The clonotype comes from a man younger than 35 with Graves' hyperthyroidism. The CDR3 sequence: CASSYPSGNYEQYF. DNA for the CDR3: TGTGCCAGCAGCTACCCTAGCGGGAACTACGAGCAGTACTTC.